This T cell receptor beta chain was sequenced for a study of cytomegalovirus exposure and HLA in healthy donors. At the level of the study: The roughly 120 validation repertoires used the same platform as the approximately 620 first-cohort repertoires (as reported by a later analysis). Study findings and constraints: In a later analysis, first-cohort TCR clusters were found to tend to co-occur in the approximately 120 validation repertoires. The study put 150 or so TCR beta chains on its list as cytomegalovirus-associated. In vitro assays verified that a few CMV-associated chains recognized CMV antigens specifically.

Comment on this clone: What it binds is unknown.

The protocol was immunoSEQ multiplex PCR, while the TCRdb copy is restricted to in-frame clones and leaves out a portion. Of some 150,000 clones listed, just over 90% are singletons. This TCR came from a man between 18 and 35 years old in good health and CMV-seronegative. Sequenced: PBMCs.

Here the CDR3 DNA reads TGTGCCAGCAGCCCGGGGGGGACGTGGACAGATACGCAGTATTTT. Protein sequence: CASSPGGTWTDTQYF. V usage is TRBV7-6 and J usage is TRBJ2-3; 8 bases map to TRBD2. The length of the CDR3 is 15 residues. CDR1 is SGHVS, CDR2 FNYEAQ, per germline. V trimming: 5 bases; J trimming: 3 bases; junction bases outside the gene matches: 7.